This T cell receptor (beta chain) stems from a study of cytotoxic CD8 clonotypes in ibrutinib-treated CLL. Study-wide context: 25 or so partial and 2 complete responses; at median 68 months, approximately 14 remitted, about twelve progressed.

The repertoire was sequenced with immunoSEQ multiplex PCR; TCRdb's copy has only in-frame clones and lacks some. The sample has about 57,000 clones, 55% to 65% seen once. After removal of 7 bases from V and 2 bases from J, the junction contained 2 bases not matched to a gene. CDR1 MDHEN and CDR2 SYDVKM come from the germline V gene. This CDR3 region has 13 residues. This clonotype was obtained from a human donor with chronic lymphocytic leukemia. The rearrangement uses TRBV28 and TRBJ2-1, with 7 bases identical to TRBD2. Sequencing used PBMCs, obtained after 24 months of ibrutinib treatment. CDR3 sequence (DNA): TGTGCCAGCACTGGGGGGGCCTACAATGAGCAGTTCTTC. It specifies CASTGGAYNEQFF.